The source of this T cell receptor (beta chain) is a study of CD8+CD57+ T cells in acquired aplastic anemia. Study at large: Healthy donors had, on average, approximately 9.9 million reads for their CD4+ cells.

CDR3 length: 16 residues. Per the germline V gene, CDR1 is DFQATT and CDR2 is SNEGSKA (reference sequence). Unmatched junction bases numbered 10, after V lost 5 bases and J lost 2 bases. Both TCR beta VDJ combination and CDR3 sequence profiling were carried out. Genomic DNA was the template for this profiling. One entry per CDR3 protein, called by TCRdb with MiXCR from the reads. The sample lists 150,000 to 200,000 distinct CDR3 sequences; 55% to 70% were seen once. V gene TRBV20-1 combines with J gene TRBJ2-3; 10 nucleotides match TRBD2. The sequence came from a human donor in good health. Sequenced material: sorted CD4+, CD8+, or CD8+CD57+ T cells (not recorded which) from PBMCs. The CDR3 DNA reads as TGCAGTGCTCACCCCGGACTAGCGGATTTCACAGATACGCAGTATTTT. It translates to CSAHPGLADFTDTQYF.